This TCR beta chain is from a study of identical twins (dated by TCRdb to the mid-2010s). Turning to the overall study: The study deep-sequenced TCR alpha and beta repertoires from monozygotic twins, unrelated adults of various ages and cord blood to test whether fetal clonotypes persist. Replicate twin experiments were performed at different times using different library preparation protocols to rule out contamination.

Every donor in the study was a healthy Caucasian. The twin cohort comprised three pairs of female monozygotic twins, all aged roughly 18 to 30 years. Positive isolation kits from Invitrogen were used to isolate CD4+ and CD8+ T cell populations. CDR3 length: 15 amino acids, cysteine to phenylalanine. Solely the CDR3 DNA is kept, with 45 bases framed from the first base. The CDR1 and CDR2 encoded by the germline V gene are SGHRS and YFSETQ. V ends up 0 bases short and J 8 bases short, with an unmatched junction base count of 9. What the research found in general, with its limitations: The excess sharing between twins in beta out-of-frame sequences was weaker because fewer shared sequences reduced the signal-to-noise ratio. Out-of-frame TCR alpha sharing in monozygotic twins was systematically underestimated by recombination models, whereas sharing between unrelated individuals was in agreement with the recombination models. Conclusions relied on cross-sectional statistical analysis, since the same donors could not be followed over many years. Invariant T cells such as MAIT and iNKT could partly confound zero-insertion analyses, although diverse VJ usage argued against such confounding for most clonotypes. Fewer insertions were carried by abundant cord blood beta clonotypes, a similar but weaker trend appeared in young adult naive repertoires, and no such trend appeared in memory repertoires. Out-of-frame TCR alpha sequences shared between twins showed an excess of low generation-probability sequences compared with coincidental sharing between unrelated individuals.

Note on this clonotype: It has no known antigen specificity. No base-level quality is on record; no much larger clone is a single base apart.

The library was made by 5' RACE. Instrument on record: Illumina HiSeq 2000. Template switching introduced a universal primer binding site; the final cDNA contained a unique molecular identifier, enabling accurate counting of TCR cDNA molecules. Specific primers in the conserved constant-segment region were used to synthesize first-strand cDNA for TCR alpha and beta chains. To control for contamination, each cDNA library was double barcoded with a SMART-Mk sample barcode plus Illumina barcodes. TruSeq adapter sequences, together with Illumina sample barcodes, were added in two successive PCR steps. The Illumina HiSeq platform was used with custom primers to sequence TCR alpha and beta cDNA libraries. In the original analysis: Unique molecular identifiers were extracted from raw reads with MiGEC, and CDR3 positions were determined with MiXCR. Recombination models were inferred per individual with the repgenHMM and IGoR tools using an EM algorithm. The analysis of shared clonotypes was done with the tcR package in R, with sharing normalized by the product of cloneset sizes. To study raw recombination free of thymic and clonal selection effects, out-of-frame nonproductive sequences were analyzed. The public reads were run again by TCRdb, first through fastp at Q25 and then through MiXCR, and only productive beta chains were kept. Every CDR3 protein is listed once, alongside the most common genes and DNA of its rows. TCRdb's processing, not the authors' own work, is the source of the V and J calls. For this sample the table gives approximately 500,000 distinct CDR3 sequences, of which 24% were detected only once. The top ten hold about 2.9% of the sample.

The sample also formed part of further work on T cells expressing NK-cell markers. The second study reports: In sorted CD3+CD56+NKG2C+, CD3+CD56+NKG2C- and CD3+CD56-NKG2C+ T-cell subsets from several donors, TCR beta-chain repertoires were profiled. Seven of the eight sequenced donors were HCMV-seropositive and one was HCMV-seronegative. To restrict sorting to alphabetaTCR-expressing T cells, an anti-gammadeltaTCR antibody was added in several experiments. In six or seven donors, the dominant CD3+CD56+NKG2C+ clonotypes ranked among the top 10 CD8+ clonotypes, making up roughly 1.0-8% of CD8+ T cells. Those dominant clonotypes were again the most abundant among CD3+CD56-NKG2C+ cells in a handful of donors, at roughly 25-65%. Whether the expanded NKG2C-expressing T cell clones were specific for HCMV antigens remained unclear. The eight sequenced donors were randomly selected healthy volunteers, three men and five women. HCMV-specific IgG was detected in serum with a commercial ELISA kit to determine HCMV serostatus. Reads were demultiplexed and grouped by UMI with MIGEC, and clonotypes were assembled and quantified with MiTCR. Only TCR cDNA sequences supported by at least two reads were kept to exclude erroneous sequences. The tcR package was used for downstream repertoire analysis, and clonotypes were matched between fractions using CDR3 nucleotide sequence together with V segment. VDJmatch was used to annotate antigen specificity against VDJdb, with one amino acid substitution allowed in CDR3.

The chain is made from TRBV5-1 and TRBJ1-2; 8 central nucleotides agree with TRBD1. The sequenced sample consisted of CD4+ T cells sorted from blood. The receptor was derived from a woman aged 18-29 years in good health. In nucleotide form, the sequence is TGCGCCAGCAGCTTGGGGGGGACAGGCCATTGGGGCTACACCTTC. Its translation is CASSLGGTGHWGYTF. Extended through the reference TRBV5-1 and TRBJ1-2 proteins, this CDR3 yields the full variable domain: KAGVTQTPRYLIKTRGQQVTLSCSPISGHRSVSWYQQTPGQGLQFLFEYFSETQRNKGNFPGRFSGRQFSNSRSEMNVSTLELGDSALYLCASSLGGTGHWGYTFGSGTRLTVV.